This passage covers 26 T cell receptor beta chains from one sample sequenced in a study of T cell responses to AZD1222 COVID-19 vaccine. Some clones are missing from TCRdb's copy, which holds only in-frame ones; the method was immunoSEQ multiplex PCR. The sample holds approximately 130,000 clones, around 86% seen once. This material consisted of peripheral blood, taken 28 days after the second AZD1222 dose. These receptors were obtained from an adult who received the AZD1222 COVID-19 vaccine.

The chain is built from TRBV6-5 and TRBJ1-6, with 9 bases matching TRBD1. Germline trimming cut 1 base from V and 8 bases from J; bases unmatched to any gene: 6. Germline loops: CDR1 MNHEY, CDR2 SVGAGI. The length of the CDR3 is 16 residues. CDR3 bases: TGTGCCAGCAGTTACTATTCCGGGACAGGGTATTCACCCCTCCACTTT. Residues: CASSYYSGTGYSPLHF.

This chain joins TRBV3-1 (or the pseudogene TRBV3-2) and TRBJ2-7; TRBD2 might be the D (5 bases). Germline lookup yields CDR1 LGHDT and CDR2 YNNKEL (reference sequence). Deletions cut 3 bases from V and 6 bases from J, with 9 bases between. CDR3 size: 12 residues. The CDR3 DNA reads as TGTGCCAGCAGCCACGGGGAGTCCGAGCAGTACTTC. Translation: CASSHGESEQYF.

The V call is TRBV6-5, the J call TRBJ2-2; 7 positions agree with TRBD1. From germline, CDR1 is MNHEY and CDR2 SVGAGI. With 0 bases clipped from V and 1 base from J, the junction kept 2 bases outside the gene matches. The CDR3 length is 16 residues. CDR3: CASSYSRQGNTGELFF. The CDR3 nucleotides read TGTGCCAGCAGTTACTCGAGACAGGGGAACACCGGGGAGCTGTTTTTT.

This clone was seen only once. V is TRBV20-1 and J is TRBJ1-6; D is unclear. Germline V gene sequence: CDR1 DFQATT, CDR2 SNEGSKA (reference sequence). The CDR3 totals 13 residues. V lost 3 bases to trimming and J lost 5 bases, with 8 bases between them. The CDR3 here is CSASKGNNSPLHF. CDR3 in DNA: TGCAGTGCTAGTAAGGGTAATAATTCACCCCTCCACTTT.

The rearrangement uses TRBV7-9 and TRBJ1-2; 9 bases map to TRBD1. This CDR3 is built from 15 residues. Trimming cost V 1 base and J 8 bases; bases outside gene matches: 8. CDR1 is SEHNR and CDR2 is FQNEAQ in the germline V gene (reference sequence). CDR3 in DNA: TGTGCCAGCAGCTTAGTCGGGGACAGGGAGCAAGGCTACACCTTC. Amino acid sequence: CASSLVGDREQGYTF.

This rearrangement joins TRBV7-9 to TRBJ1-1; the D is unclear. The CDR3 is 12 residues long. V lost 5 bases and J 5 bases, leaving 9 bases between the germline ends. Per the germline V gene, CDR1 is SEHNR and CDR2 is FQNEAQ (reference sequence). The CDR3: CASSVSGTEAFF. As DNA, the CDR3 is TGTGCCAGCAGCGTTAGCGGGACTGAAGCTTTCTTT.

This rearrangement joins TRBV11-2 to TRBJ2-7; no firm D call. From germline, CDR1 is SGHAT and CDR2 FQNNGV. V was cut by 4 bases and J by 4 bases, with 8 bases left in between. The CDR3 totals 12 residues. CDR3 in amino acids: CASSSQRYEQYF. Here the CDR3 DNA reads TGTGCCAGCAGCTCCCAGAGATACGAGCAGTACTTC.

This clone was detected only a few times. As DNA, the CDR3 is TGTGCCAGCAGTGACCCAGGGAAAGAGACCCAGTACTTC. Translated, it gives CASSDPGKETQYF. This rearrangement joins TRBV28 to TRBJ2-5, with D tentatively TRBD1 (5 bases). Trimming removed 5 bases from V and 3 bases from J, with 10 bases in between. CDR1 and CDR2 (germline): MDHEN, SYDVKM. The CDR3 is made up of 13 amino acids.

The gene calls are TRBV7-2 and TRBJ2-5, with D tentatively TRBD1 (6 bases). Trimming cost V 5 bases and J 0 bases, with 16 bases left between them. The CDR3 runs to 16 residues. CDR1 and CDR2 from the germline V gene are SGHTA and FQGNSA. CDR3 in amino acids: CASSIRRGRYQETQYF. The CDR3 nucleotides are TGTGCCAGCAGCATTCGCAGGGGAAGGTACCAAGAGACCCAGTACTTC. The whole variable domain, filled in from reference TRBV7-2 and TRBJ2-5, reads GAGVSQSPSNKVTEKGKDVELRCDPISGHTALYWYRQSLGQGLEFLIYFQGNSAPDKSGLPSDRFSAERTGGSVSTLTIQRTQQEDSAVYLCASSIRRGRYQETQYFGPGTRLLVL.

The chain couples TRBV29-1 to TRBJ2-1; D gene uncertain. The ends were cut back, 4 bases at V and 4 bases at J, with 5 bases in the middle. Germline V gene sequence: CDR1 SQVTM, CDR2 ANQGSEA. This CDR3 has 11 amino acids. The CDR3 DNA reads TGCAGCGTTGTAGAGTACAATGAGCAGTTCTTC. Encoded protein: CSVVEYNEQFF.

This sequence joins TRBV6-5 and TRBJ1-1; the D gene is possibly TRBD1 (5 bases). Trimming took 6 bases from V and 4 from J, leaving 15 bases between them. The CDR3 length is 14 residues. Germline CDR1 is MNHEY and CDR2 is SVGAGI. CDR3 region: CASRSGSVGTEAFF. The CDR3 bases are TGTGCCAGCAGGTCAGGGTCGGTCGGCACTGAAGCTTTCTTT.

This clone is a singleton in its sample. The rearrangement uses TRBV27 and TRBJ1-6, with D unresolved. The V end was cut by 4 bases, the J end by 7 bases, with 23 bases between. CDR1 and CDR2 from the germline V gene are MNHEY and SMNVEV (reference sequence). CDR3 size: 18 residues. CDR3 sequence reads: CASSSRPPTTFINSPLHF. The CDR3 coding sequence is TGTGCCAGCAGTTCCCGCCCCCCCACGACATTCATCAATTCACCCCTCCACTTT.

Of note for this clone: The junction does not match germline at one end; this may be a read error. The chain links TRBV5-6 to TRBJ2-3; D perhaps matches TRBD2 (6 bases). The CDR3 covers 11 residues. The germline V gene encodes CDR1 SGHDT and CDR2 YYEEEE. The DNA for the CDR3 is TGTGCCAGCAGCTCGACTAGATTCATGGTTTTT. Amino acid sequence: CASSSTRFMVF. Full variable domain (outside the CDR3, taken from reference TRBV5-6 and TRBJ2-3): DAGVTQSPTHLIKTRGQQVTLRCSPKSGHDTVSWYQQALGQGPQFIFQYYEEEERQRGNFPDRFSGHQFPNYSSELNVNALLLGDSALYLCASSSTRFMVFGPGTRLTVL.

The CDR3 loop reads CASSYEGQGLDTQYF. CDR3 DNA: TGTGCCAGCAGTTACGAGGGACAGGGGTTAGATACGCAGTATTTT. V gene TRBV6-2 or TRBV6-3 combines with J gene TRBJ2-3; 10 positions agree with TRBD1. Looked up from germline, CDR1 is MNHEY and CDR2 is SVGEGT. This CDR3 is built from 15 residues. J was trimmed by 5 bases and V by 2 bases; bases with no gene match: 4.

Concerning this clone: The sample has other DNA sequences that encode this CDR3 too. V usage is TRBV11-2 and J usage is TRBJ2-7; 7 bases agree with TRBD2. J lost 4 bases, V lost 0 bases, and 3 bases had no gene match. Looked up from germline, CDR1 is SGHAT and CDR2 is FQNNGV. The CDR3 length is 14 residues. The chain's CDR3 is CASSLERGSYEQYF. Here the CDR3 DNA reads TGTGCCAGCAGCTTAGAGCGGGGGTCGTACGAGCAGTACTTC.

The chain recombines TRBV19 with TRBJ1-1; D remains unclear. In germline, CDR1 is LNHDA, CDR2 SQIVND (reference sequence). CDR3 length: 11 amino acids. The V and J ends lost 7 bases and 6 bases respectively, with 9 bases between them. CDR3 amino acids: CASIRWAEAFF. DNA for the CDR3: TGTGCCAGTATCCGATGGGCTGAAGCTTTCTTT.

The V and J genes are TRBV6-5 and TRBJ2-5; 10 nucleotides agree with TRBD1. The CDR3 runs 14 residues. The junction had 1 base not matched to a gene; V was cut back by 6 bases and J by 0 bases. Germline assignment: CDR1 MNHEY and CDR2 SVGAGI. Written as DNA, the CDR3 is TGTGCCAGCAGGACAGGGGGCTACCAAGAGACCCAGTACTTC. Translated: CASRTGGYQETQYF.

The rearrangement uses TRBV10-2 and TRBJ2-1; D might be TRBD2 (5 bases). V dropped 7 bases and J dropped 9 bases, with 16 bases sitting between them. Germline V gives CDR1 WSHSY, CDR2 SAAADI. The CDR3 has 13 amino acids. The CDR3 DNA sequence: TGCGCCAGCACAGTTACCTCTCGGGGTGAGCAGTTCTTC. Amino acids: CASTVTSRGEQFF.

The V gene is TRBV27, the J gene TRBJ2-1; possible D gene TRBD1, 6 bases. The length of the CDR3 is 14 residues. V lost 3 bases and J lost 4, with 10 bases in between. Per germline, CDR1 MNHEY and CDR2 SMNVEV (reference sequence). Written as DNA, the CDR3 is TGTGCCAGCAGTTTGCAGACAGGATACAATGAGCAGTTCTTC. It codes for CASSLQTGYNEQFF.

This chain uses TRBV3-1 (or the pseudogene TRBV3-2) with TRBJ2-3; TRBD1 agrees at 7 bases. The CDR3 runs to 15 residues. Germline V lookup: CDR1 LGHDT, CDR2 YNNKEL (reference sequence). The trim removed 0 bases at V and 5 bases at J, leaving 5 bases unmatched. CDR3 sequence (DNA): TGTGCCAGCAGCCAAGACGGGACAGTGGGAGATACGCAGTATTTT. Residues: CASSQDGTVGDTQYF.

The gene calls are TRBV7-8 and TRBJ1-4; D is uncertain. Looked up from germline, CDR1 is SGHVS and CDR2 is FQNEAQ. CDR3 length: 14 residues. The V end was cut by 6 bases, the J end by 0 bases, with 8 bases between. The CDR3 DNA is TGTGCCAGCAGGGACTACGCAACTAATGAAAAACTGTTTTTT. It encodes CASRDYATNEKLFF. Variable domain in full (rest from reference TRBV7-8 and TRBJ1-4): GAGVSQSPRYKVAKRGQDVALRCDPISGHVSLFWYQQALGQGPEFLTYFQNEAQLDKSGLPSDRFFAERPEGSVSTLKIQRTQQEDSAVYLCASRDYATNEKLFFGSGTQLSVL.

J is TRBJ2-7 and V is TRBV5-4; 10 bases match TRBD2. Germline CDR1 and CDR2: SGHNT and YYREEE (reference sequence). This CDR3 is built from 16 residues. The V gene end was trimmed by 0 bases and the J gene end by 2 bases; junction bases not matched to a gene: 5. This CDR3 is CASSLDLAGAAYEQYF. Written as DNA, the CDR3 is TGTGCCAGCAGCTTGGATCTAGCGGGGGCAGCCTACGAGCAGTACTTC.

The chain employs TRBV19 and TRBJ1-1; D call uncertain. The CDR3 length is 13 residues. Germline loops: CDR1 LNHDA, CDR2 SQIVND (reference sequence). Trimming pared 2 bases from V and 2 bases from J, leaving 6 bases between. This CDR3 reads CASSITVNTEAFF. The CDR3 DNA follows: TGTGCCAGTAGTATAACGGTTAACACTGAAGCTTTCTTT. The variable domain in full, with the rest retrieved from reference TRBV19 and TRBJ1-1, is DGGITQSPKYLFRKEGQNVTLSCEQNLNHDAMYWYRQDPGQGLRLIYYSQIVNDFQKGDIAEGYSVSREKKESFPLTVTSAQKNPTAFYLCASSITVNTEAFFGQGTRLTVV.

In nucleotides, the CDR3 is TGCGCCGCAGGGACGGTCCATAATTCACCCCTCCACTTT. As protein: CAAGTVHNSPLHF. The chain carries TRBV23-1 and TRBJ1-6, with D possibly being TRBD1 (5 bases). TRBV23-1 is an ORF, with its function uncertain. Trimming stripped 11 bases from V and 5 bases from J, with 13 bases between. The CDR3 totals 13 residues.

This chain joins TRBV12-3 or TRBV12-4 and TRBJ1-2, with D unclear. This CDR3 region has 13 residues. Trimming left V 2 bases short and J 4 bases short, with 8 bases between. The CDR3 is CASSLFGVYGYTF. CDR3 in DNA: TGTGCCAGCAGTTTATTTGGAGTCTATGGCTACACCTTC.

The CDR3 DNA sequence: TGCGCCAGCAGCCAGTCCCATAGCGGGGAAACCTACGAGCAGTACTTC. The encoded protein is CASSQSHSGETYEQYF. The genes are TRBV4-3 and TRBJ2-7, with 8 bases that match TRBD2. CDR1 and CDR2 from the germline V gene are LGHNA and YSLEER. Unmatched junction bases numbered 9, after V lost 3 bases and J lost 2 bases. The CDR3 extends over 16 amino acids.